This paragraph covers one TCR beta chain sequence. No antigen is known for it. Clones were sequenced by immunoSEQ multiplex PCR, and TCRdb holds only the in-frame ones, with some missing. Of some 120,000 clones in the sample, around 84% were seen once. Trimming took 3 bases from V and 4 from J, leaving 9 bases between them. The CDR3 sequence is 13 residues long. In germline, CDR1 is MNHNS, CDR2 SASEGT. The data belong to a study of T cell responses to AZD1222 COVID-19 vaccine. The study, taken as a whole, reports: A rise in Spike-specific TCR breadth and depth followed two AZD1222 doses.

The chain uses TRBV6-1 and TRBJ2-5; no firm D call. The clonotype comes from an adult in good health. The sample consisted of peripheral blood, taken on day 0 of AZD1222 vaccination. The CDR3 loop reads CASSDSATETQYF. The CDR3 DNA follows: TGTGCCAGCAGTGATTCGGCTACAGAGACCCAGTACTTC.